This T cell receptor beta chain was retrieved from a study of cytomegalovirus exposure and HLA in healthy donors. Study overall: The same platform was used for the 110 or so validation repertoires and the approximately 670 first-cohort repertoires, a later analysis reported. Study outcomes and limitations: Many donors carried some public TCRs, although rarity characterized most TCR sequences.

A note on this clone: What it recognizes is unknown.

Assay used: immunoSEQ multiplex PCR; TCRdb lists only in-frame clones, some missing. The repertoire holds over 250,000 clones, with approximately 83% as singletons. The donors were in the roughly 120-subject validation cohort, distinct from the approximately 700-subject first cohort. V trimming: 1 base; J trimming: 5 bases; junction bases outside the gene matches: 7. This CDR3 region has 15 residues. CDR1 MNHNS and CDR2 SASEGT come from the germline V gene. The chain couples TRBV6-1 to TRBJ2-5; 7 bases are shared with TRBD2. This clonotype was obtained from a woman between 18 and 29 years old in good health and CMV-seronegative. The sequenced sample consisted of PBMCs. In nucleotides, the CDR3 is TGTGCCAGCAGTGAAGTTGTAGTCGGGGGGGAGACCCAGTACTTC. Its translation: CASSEVVVGGETQYF.